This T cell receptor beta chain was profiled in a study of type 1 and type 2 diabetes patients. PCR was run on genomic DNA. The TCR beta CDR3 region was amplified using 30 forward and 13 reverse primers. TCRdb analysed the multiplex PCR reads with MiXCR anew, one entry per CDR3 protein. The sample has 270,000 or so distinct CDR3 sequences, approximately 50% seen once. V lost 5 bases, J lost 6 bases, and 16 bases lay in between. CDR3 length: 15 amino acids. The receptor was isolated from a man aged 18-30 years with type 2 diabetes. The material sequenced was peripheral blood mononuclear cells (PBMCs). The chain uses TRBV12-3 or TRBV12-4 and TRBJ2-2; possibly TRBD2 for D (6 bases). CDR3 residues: CASSPSTGTSGELFF. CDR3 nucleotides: TGTGCCAGCAGTCCTTCGACCGGGACTTCCGGGGAGCTGTTTTTT.